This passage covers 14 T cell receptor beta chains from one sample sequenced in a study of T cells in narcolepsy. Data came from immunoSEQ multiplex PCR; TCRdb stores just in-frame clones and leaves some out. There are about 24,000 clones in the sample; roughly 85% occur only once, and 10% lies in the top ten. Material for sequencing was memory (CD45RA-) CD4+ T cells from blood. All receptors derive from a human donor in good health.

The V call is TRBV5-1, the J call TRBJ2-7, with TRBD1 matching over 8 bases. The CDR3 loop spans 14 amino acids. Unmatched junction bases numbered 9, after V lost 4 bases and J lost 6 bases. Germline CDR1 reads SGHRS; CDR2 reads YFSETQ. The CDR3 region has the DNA TGCGCCAGCAGCCGGACAGGGAGAATGGGCGAGCAGTACTTC. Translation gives CASSRTGRMGEQYF.

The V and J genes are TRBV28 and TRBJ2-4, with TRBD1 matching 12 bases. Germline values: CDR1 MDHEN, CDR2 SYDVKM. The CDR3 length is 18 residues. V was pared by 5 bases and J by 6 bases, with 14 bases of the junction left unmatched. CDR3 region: CASSPGTGTGGVGNIQYF. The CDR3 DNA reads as TGTGCCAGCAGTCCGGGGACCGGGACAGGGGGCGTGGGAAACATTCAGTACTTC.

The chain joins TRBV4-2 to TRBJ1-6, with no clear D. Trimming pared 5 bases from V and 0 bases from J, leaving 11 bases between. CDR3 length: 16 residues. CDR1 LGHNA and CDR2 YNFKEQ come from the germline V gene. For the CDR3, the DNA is TGTGCCAGCAGCTTGGGTCTCGGCTCCTATAATTCACCCCTCCACTTT. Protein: CASSLGLGSYNSPLHF.

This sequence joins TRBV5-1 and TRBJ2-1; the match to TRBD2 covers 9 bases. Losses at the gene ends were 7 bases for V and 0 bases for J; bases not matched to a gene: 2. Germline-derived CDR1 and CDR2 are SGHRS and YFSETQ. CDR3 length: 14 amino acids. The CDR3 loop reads CASLSGSSYNEQFF. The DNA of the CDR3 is TGCGCCAGCCTTAGCGGGAGCTCCTACAATGAGCAGTTCTTC.

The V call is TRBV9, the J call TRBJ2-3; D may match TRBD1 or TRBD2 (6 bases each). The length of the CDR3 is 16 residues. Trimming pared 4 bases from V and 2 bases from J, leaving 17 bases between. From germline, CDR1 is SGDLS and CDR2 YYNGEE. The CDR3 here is CASSLTRGANTDTQYF. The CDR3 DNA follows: TGTGCCAGCAGCCTTACGAGGGGGGCTAACACAGATACGCAGTATTTT.

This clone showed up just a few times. DNA for the CDR3: TGTGCCAGCAGCCATGGACTAGCGGGGGCCTACGAGCAGTACTTC. It encodes CASSHGLAGAYEQYF. The chain carries TRBV14 and TRBJ2-7; 13 nucleotides agree with TRBD2. Losses at the gene ends were 3 bases for V and 2 bases for J; bases not matched to a gene: 1. The CDR3 runs to 15 residues. In germline, CDR1 is SGHDN, CDR2 FVKESK.

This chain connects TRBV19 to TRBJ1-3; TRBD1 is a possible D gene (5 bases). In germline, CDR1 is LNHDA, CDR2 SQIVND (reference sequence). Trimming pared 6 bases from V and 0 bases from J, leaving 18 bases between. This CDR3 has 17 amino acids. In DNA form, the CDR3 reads TGTGCCAGTAGACCGGGACTTCGTGCTATCTCTGGAAACACCATATATTTT. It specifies CASRPGLRAISGNTIYF.

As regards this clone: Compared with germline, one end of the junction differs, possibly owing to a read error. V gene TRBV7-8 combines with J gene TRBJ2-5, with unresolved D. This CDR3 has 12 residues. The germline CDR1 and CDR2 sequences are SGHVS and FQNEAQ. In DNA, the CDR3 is TGTGCCAGCAGCTTCGATACGCGGACCAAGTACTTC. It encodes CASSFDTRTKYF.

In DNA form, the CDR3 reads TGTGCCAGTAGTGTTTCCGGGACAGCCGCTTTTAATTCACCCCTCCACTTT. Amino acid sequence: CASSVSGTAAFNSPLHF. The chain recombines TRBV19 with TRBJ1-6, with 7 bases identical to TRBD1. The junction had 13 bases not matched to a gene; V was cut back by 5 bases and J by 6 bases. The CDR3 is made up of 17 amino acids. In germline, CDR1 is LNHDA, CDR2 SQIVND (reference sequence).

CDR3 amino acids: CASSSQGASYNEQFF. In DNA form, the CDR3 reads TGCGCCAGCAGCTCACAGGGGGCGTCCTACAATGAGCAGTTCTTC. The rearrangement links TRBV5-1 to TRBJ2-1, with 9 bases that match TRBD1. Germline loops: CDR1 SGHRS, CDR2 YFSETQ. This CDR3 is built from 15 residues. Germline trimming cut 3 bases from V and 1 base from J; bases unmatched to any gene: 2.

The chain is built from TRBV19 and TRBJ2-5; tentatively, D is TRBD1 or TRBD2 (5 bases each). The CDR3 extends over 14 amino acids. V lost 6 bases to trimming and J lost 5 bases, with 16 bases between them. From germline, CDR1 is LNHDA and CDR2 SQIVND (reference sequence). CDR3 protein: CASRPGPTRETQYF. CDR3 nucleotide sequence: TGTGCCAGTAGACCGGGACCGACGCGGGAGACCCAGTACTTC.

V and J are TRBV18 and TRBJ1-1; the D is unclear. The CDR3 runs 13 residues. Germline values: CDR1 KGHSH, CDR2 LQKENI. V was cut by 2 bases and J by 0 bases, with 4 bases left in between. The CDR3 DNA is TGTGCCAGCTCACCAGGGTTGAACACTGAAGCTTTCTTT. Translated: CASSPGLNTEAFF.

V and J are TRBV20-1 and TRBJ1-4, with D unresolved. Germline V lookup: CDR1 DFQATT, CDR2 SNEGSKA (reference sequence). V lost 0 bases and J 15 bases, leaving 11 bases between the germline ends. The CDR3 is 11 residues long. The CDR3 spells CSARDVKVMFF. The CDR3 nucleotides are TGCAGTGCTAGAGATGTGAAGGTGATGTTTTTT.

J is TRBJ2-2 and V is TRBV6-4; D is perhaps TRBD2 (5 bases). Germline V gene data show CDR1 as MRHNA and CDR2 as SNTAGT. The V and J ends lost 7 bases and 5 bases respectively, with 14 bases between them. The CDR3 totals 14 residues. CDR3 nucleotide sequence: TGTGCCAGCACAGCGGCCCCTGGAACCGGGGAGCTGTTTTTT. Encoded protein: CASTAAPGTGELFF.